This passage covers 7 T cell receptor beta chains from one sample sequenced in a study of tumor-infiltrating lymphocytes in primary liver carcinoma. Investigators took RNA and DNA out together from roughly 21-30 mg of unsorted bulk tissue. A constant-region primer served to make TCR beta cDNA from about 530 ng total RNA. The TCR beta library was amplified through three nested multiplex PCR rounds in a modified ARM-PCR procedure. It was with TRBV1-TRBV30 forward primers and a C-beta reverse primer that the first two PCR rounds were run, at roughly 10 cycles each. TCRdb independently ran MiXCR on the multiplex PCR reads; one entry per CDR3 protein. Of 100,000 to 150,000 distinct CDR3 sequences detected, roughly 69% appear once; the ten largest clones hold roughly 9%. The sample consisted of liver tumor tissue from sampling region 1. Subset given: tumor region T1, superior pole. Every receptor here comes from a woman aged 60-70 years with primary liver carcinoma and hepatitis B virus infection.

The chain couples TRBV11-3 to TRBJ2-3; D remains ambiguous. Trimming took 6 bases from V and 4 from J, leaving 14 bases between them. The CDR3 length is 14 residues. Germline V lookup: CDR1 SGHNT, CDR2 YENEEA. Here the CDR3 DNA reads TGTGCCAGCAGTCGATACCATACCTCAGATACGCAGTATTTT. Translating it yields CASSRYHTSDTQYF.

Regarding this clonotype: A read error may produce the germline difference seen at one junction end. This chain connects TRBV28 to TRBJ2-3; the match to TRBD2 covers 9 bases. This CDR3 is built from 14 residues. The germline V gene encodes CDR1 MDHEN and CDR2 SYDVKM. The CDR3 sequence: CASRLAGSIDTQFF. The CDR3 DNA reads as TGTGCCAGCAGGCTAGCGGGATCCATAGATACGCAGTTTTTT.

This clonotype is a singleton in its sample. A much larger clone lies a single base off, so this may be a read error. V gene TRBV4-1 combines with J gene TRBJ1-6, with D perhaps TRBD1 (6 bases). CDR1 and CDR2 (germline): MGHRA, YSYEKL. The CDR3 consists of 16 residues. The CDR3 loop is CASSQEGTSYNPPLHF. The CDR3 nucleotides read TGCGCCAGCAGCCAAGAGGGGACATCCTATAATCCACCCCTCCACTTT.

By share, this clonotype ranks as medium-sized. The chain's CDR3 is CASSFGYRETEQYF. The CDR3 DNA reads TGTGCCAGCAGCTTTGGTTACAGGGAGACCGAGCAGTACTTC. The V call is TRBV11-3, the J call TRBJ2-7; possible D gene TRBD1, 6 bases. CDR1 SGHNT and CDR2 YENEEA come from the germline V gene. CDR3 size: 14 residues. With 3 bases removed from V and 6 bases from J, the gap between germline ends came to 15 bases.

Points on this clonotype: A much larger clone sits a single nucleotide away, making a read error possible. The rearrangement uses TRBV5-1 and TRBJ1-1; D uncertain. V lost 1 base to trimming and J lost 10 bases, with 11 bases between them. The CDR3 runs 12 residues. Germline V gene sequence: CDR1 SGHRS, CDR2 YFSETQ. The CDR3 loop reads CASSLRGQIAFF. The CDR3 coding sequence is TGCGCCAGCAGCTTGCGCGGGCAGATAGCTTTCTTT. Variable domain in full (rest from reference TRBV5-1 and TRBJ1-1): KAGVTQTPRYLIKTRGQQVTLSCSPISGHRSVSWYQQTPGQGLQFLFEYFSETQRNKGNFPGRFSGRQFSNSRSEMNVSTLELGDSALYLCASSLRGQIAFFGQGTRLTVV.

Concerning this clonotype itself: Since a much larger clone is just one base distant, this may be a read error. The rearrangement joins TRBV28 to TRBJ2-1; no reliable D call. The CDR3 length is 14 residues. CDR1 is MDHEN, CDR2 SYDVKM, per germline. CDR3 region: CSSSSPGPVSEQFF. Written as DNA, the CDR3 is TGTTCCAGCAGTTCCCCTGGGCCCGTCAGTGAGCAGTTCTTC.

A remark on this clonotype: A junction boundary mismatches the germline segment, possibly from a read error. This chain joins TRBV5-1 and TRBJ2-3; no reliable D call. CDR1 and CDR2 (germline): SGHRS, YFSETQ. There are 17 residues in the CDR3. This chain's CDR3 is CASSVAPGPQGTDTQYF. In DNA, the CDR3 is TGCGCCAGCAGCGTTGCACCCGGACCCCAAGGCACAGATACGCAGTACTTT.